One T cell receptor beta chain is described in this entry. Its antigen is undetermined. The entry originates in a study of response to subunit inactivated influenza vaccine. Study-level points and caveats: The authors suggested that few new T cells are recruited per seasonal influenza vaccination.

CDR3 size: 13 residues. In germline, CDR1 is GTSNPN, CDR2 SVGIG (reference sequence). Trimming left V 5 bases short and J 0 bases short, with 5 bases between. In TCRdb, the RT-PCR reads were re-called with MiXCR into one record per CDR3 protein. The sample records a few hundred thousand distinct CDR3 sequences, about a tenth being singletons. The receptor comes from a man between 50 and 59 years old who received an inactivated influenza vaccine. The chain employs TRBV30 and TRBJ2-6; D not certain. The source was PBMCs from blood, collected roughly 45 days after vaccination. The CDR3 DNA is TGTGCCTGGGCAGTCTCTGGGGCCAACGTCCTGACTTTC. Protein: CAWAVSGANVLTF.